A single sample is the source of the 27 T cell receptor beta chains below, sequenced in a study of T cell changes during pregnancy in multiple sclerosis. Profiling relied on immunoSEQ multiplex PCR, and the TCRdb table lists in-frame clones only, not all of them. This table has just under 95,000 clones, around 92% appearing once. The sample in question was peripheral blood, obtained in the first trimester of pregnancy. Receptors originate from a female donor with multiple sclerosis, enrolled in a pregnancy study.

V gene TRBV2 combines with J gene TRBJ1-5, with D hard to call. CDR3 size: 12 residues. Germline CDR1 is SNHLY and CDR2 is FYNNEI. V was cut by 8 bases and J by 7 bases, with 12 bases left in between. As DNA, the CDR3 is TGTGCCAGCTCAGGTCGCGGGCAGCCCCAGCATTTT. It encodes CASSGRGQPQHF.

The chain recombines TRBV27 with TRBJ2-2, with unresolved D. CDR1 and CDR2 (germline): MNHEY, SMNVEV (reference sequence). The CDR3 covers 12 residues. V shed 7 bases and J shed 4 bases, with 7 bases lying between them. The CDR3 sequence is CASTFITGELFF. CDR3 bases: TGTGCCAGCACCTTTATCACCGGGGAGCTGTTTTTT.

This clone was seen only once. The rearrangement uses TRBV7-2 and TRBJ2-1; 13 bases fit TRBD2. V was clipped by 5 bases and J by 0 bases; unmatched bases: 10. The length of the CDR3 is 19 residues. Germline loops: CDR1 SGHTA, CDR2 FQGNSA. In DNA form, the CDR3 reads TGTGCCAGCAGCCTGGGACTAGCGGGACATCCCAGCTCCTACAATGAGCAGTTCTTC. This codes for CASSLGLAGHPSSYNEQFF.

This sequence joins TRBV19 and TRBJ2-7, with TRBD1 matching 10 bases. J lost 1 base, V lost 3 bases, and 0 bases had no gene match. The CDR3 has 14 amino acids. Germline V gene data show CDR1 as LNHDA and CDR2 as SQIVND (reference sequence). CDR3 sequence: CASSMGQGSYEQYF. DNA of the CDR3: TGTGCCAGTAGTATGGGACAGGGGTCCTACGAGCAGTACTTC.

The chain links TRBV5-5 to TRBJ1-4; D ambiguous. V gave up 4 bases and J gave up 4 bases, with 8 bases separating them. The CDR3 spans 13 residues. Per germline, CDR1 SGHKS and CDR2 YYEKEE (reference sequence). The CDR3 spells CASSVDGNEKLFF. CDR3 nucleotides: TGTGCCAGCAGCGTGGACGGTAATGAAAAACTGTTTTTT.

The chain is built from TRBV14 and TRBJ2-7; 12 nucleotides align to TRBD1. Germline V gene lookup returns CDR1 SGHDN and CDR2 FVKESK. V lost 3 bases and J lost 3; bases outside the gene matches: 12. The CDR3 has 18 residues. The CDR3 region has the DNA TGTGCCAGCAGCCACGGGACAGGGGGCTATGGTTTTTACTACGAGCAGTACTTC. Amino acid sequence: CASSHGTGGYGFYYEQYF. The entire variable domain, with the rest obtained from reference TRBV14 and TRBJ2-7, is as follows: EAGVTQFPSHSVIEKGQTVTLRCDPISGHDNLYWYRRVMGKEIKFLLHFVKESKQDESGMPNNRFLAERTGGTYSTLKVQPAELEDSGVYFCASSHGTGGYGFYYEQYFGPGTRLTVT.

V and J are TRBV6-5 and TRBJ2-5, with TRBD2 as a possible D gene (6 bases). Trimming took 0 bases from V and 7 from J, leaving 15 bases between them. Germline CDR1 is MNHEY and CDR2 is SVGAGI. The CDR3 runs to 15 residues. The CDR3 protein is CASSYSGGLDVTQYF. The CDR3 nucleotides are TGTGCCAGCAGTTACTCGGGGGGACTGGATGTGACCCAGTACTTC.

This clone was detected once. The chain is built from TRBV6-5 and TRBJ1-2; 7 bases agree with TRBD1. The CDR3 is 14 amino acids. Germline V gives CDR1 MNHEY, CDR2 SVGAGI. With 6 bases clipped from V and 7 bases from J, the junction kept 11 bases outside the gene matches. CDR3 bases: TGTGCCAGCAGATCCTCAGGGGGTTATTTTGGCTACACCTTC. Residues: CASRSSGGYFGYTF.

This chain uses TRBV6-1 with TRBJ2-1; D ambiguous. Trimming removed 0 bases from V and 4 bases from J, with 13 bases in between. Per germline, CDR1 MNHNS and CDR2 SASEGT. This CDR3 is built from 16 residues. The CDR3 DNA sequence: TGTGCCAGCAGTGAAGCCCTCCCGACTCCGTACAATGAGCAGTTCTTC. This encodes CASSEALPTPYNEQFF.

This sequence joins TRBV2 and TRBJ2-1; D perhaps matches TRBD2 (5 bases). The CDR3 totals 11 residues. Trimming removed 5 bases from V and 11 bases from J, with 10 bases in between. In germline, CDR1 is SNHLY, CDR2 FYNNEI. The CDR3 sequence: CASSWTGKQFF. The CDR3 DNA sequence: TGTGCCAGCAGTTGGACGGGAAAGCAGTTCTTC.

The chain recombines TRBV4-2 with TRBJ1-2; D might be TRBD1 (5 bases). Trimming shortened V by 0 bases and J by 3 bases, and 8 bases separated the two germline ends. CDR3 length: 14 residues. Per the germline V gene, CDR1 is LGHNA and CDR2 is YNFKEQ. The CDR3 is CASSQDIGDYGYTF. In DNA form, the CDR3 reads TGTGCCAGCAGCCAAGATATAGGGGACTATGGCTACACCTTC.

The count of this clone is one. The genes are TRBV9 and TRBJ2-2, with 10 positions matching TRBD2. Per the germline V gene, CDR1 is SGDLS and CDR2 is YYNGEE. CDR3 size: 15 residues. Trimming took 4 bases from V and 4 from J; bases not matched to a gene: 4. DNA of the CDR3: TGTGCCAGCAGCCCCCTAGCGGGAGCCACCGGGGAGCTGTTTTTT. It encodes CASSPLAGATGELFF.

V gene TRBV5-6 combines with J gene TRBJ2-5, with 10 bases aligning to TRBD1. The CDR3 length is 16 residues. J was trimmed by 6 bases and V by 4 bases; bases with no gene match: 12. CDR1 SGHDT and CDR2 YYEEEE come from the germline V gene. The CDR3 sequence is CASSPGTGEVRQTQYF. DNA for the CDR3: TGTGCCAGCAGCCCCGGGACAGGGGAGGTTAGGCAGACCCAGTACTTC.

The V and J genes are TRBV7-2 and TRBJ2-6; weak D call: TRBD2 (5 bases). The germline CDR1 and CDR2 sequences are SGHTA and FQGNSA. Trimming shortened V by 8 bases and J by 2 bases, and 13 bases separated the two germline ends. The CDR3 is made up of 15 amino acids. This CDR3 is CASDPLTTGANVLTF. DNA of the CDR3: TGTGCCAGCGACCCGTTGACTACTGGGGCCAACGTCCTGACTTTC.

DNA for the CDR3: TGTGCCAGCAGTTACGTAGGACTAGGTTTAGCCGGGGAGCTGTTTTTT. It translates to CASSYVGLGLAGELFF. The rearrangement joins TRBV6-5 to TRBJ2-2; TRBD2 aligns across 7 bases. The trim removed 2 bases at V and 6 bases at J, leaving 9 bases unmatched. The germline V gene has CDR1 MNHEY and CDR2 SVGAGI. CDR3 length: 16 amino acids.

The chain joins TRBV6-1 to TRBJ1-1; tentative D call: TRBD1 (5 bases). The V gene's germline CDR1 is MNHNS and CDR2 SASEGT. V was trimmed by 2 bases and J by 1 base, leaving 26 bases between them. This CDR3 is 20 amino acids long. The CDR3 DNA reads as TGTGCCAGCAGTGAATGGGGCCCTGACGACGGAGGGTATAAGAACACTGAAGCTTTCTTT. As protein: CASSEWGPDDGGYKNTEAFF.

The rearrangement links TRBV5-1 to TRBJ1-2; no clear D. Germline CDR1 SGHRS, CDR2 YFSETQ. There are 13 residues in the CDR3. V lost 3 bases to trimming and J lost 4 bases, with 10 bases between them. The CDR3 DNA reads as TGCGCCAGCAGCTCCTCTAATACCTATGGCTACACCTTC. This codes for CASSSSNTYGYTF.

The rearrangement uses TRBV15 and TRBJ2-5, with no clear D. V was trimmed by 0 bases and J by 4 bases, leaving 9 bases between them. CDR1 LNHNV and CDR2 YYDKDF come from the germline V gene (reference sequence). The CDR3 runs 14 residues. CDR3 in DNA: TGTGCCACCAGCAGAGATTTTCCGGGAGAGACCCAGTACTTC. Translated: CATSRDFPGETQYF.

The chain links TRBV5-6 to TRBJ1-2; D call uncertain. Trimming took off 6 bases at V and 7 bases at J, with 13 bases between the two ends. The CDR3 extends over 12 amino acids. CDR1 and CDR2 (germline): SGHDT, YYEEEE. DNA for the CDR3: TGTGCCAGCACCCATCAGGCAGGTGGCTACACCTTC. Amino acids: CASTHQAGGYTF.

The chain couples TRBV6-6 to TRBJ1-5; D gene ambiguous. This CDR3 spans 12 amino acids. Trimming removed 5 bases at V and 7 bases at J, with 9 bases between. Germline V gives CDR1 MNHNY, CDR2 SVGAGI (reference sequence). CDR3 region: CASSPAGQPQHF. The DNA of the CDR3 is TGTGCCAGCAGTCCAGCGGGCCAGCCCCAGCATTTT.

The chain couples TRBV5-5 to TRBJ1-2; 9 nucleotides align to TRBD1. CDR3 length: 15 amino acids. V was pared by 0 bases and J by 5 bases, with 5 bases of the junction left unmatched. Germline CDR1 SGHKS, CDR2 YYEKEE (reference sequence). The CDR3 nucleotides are TGTGCCAGCAGCTTGGCGGGACAGGGTAGATATGGCTACACCTTC. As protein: CASSLAGQGRYGYTF.

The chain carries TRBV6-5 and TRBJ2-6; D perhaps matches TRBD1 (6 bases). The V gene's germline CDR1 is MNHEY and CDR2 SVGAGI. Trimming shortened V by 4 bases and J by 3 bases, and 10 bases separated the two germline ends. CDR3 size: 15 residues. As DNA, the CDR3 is TGTGCCAGCAGTTCACAGGGAAATGGGGCCAACGTCCTGACTTTC. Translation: CASSSQGNGANVLTF.

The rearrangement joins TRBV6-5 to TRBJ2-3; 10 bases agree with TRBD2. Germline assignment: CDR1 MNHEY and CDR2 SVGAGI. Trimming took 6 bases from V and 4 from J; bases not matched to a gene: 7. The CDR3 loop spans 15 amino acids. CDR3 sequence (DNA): TGTGCCAGCAGAGGGTCCGGGACTAGCGCAGATACGCAGTATTTT. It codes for CASRGSGTSADTQYF.

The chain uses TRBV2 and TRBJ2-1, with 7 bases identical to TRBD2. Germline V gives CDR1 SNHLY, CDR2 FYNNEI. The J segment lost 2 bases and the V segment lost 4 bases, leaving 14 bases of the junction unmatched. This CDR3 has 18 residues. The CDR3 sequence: CASSGGGFSGGAYNEQFF. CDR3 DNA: TGTGCCAGCAGTGGGGGGGGATTTAGCGGTGGTGCCTACAATGAGCAGTTCTTC. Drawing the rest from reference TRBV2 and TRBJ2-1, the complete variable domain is EPEVTQTPSHQVTQMGQEVILRCVPISNHLYFYWYRQILGQKVEFLVSFYNNEISEKSEIFDDQFSVERPDGSNFTLKIRSTKLEDSAMYFCASSGGGFSGGAYNEQFFGPGTRLTVL.

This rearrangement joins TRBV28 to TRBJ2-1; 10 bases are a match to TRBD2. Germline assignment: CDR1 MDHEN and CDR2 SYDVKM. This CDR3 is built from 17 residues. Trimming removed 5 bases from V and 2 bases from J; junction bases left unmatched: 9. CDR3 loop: CASSIYPSGSPYNEQFF. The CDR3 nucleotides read TGTGCCAGCAGTATCTACCCTAGCGGGAGCCCCTACAATGAGCAGTTCTTC.

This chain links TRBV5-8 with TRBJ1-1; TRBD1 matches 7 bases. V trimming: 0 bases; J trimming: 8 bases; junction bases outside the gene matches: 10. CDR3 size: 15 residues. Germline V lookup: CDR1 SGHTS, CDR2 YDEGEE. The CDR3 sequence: CASSLGGQFPSEAFF. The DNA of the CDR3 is TGTGCCAGCAGCTTGGGGGGACAGTTTCCCAGCGAAGCTTTCTTT.

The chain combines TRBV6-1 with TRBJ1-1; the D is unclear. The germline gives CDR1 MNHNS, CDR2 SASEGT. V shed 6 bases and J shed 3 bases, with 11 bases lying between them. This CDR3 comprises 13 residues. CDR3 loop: CASSRVWDTEAFF. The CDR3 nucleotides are TGTGCCAGCAGCCGGGTCTGGGACACTGAAGCTTTCTTT.